This T cell receptor beta chain was identified during a study of blood T cell repertoires in COVID-19. Study information: Sites in the United States, Italy and Spain provided acute and convalescent COVID-19 samples. T cells, B-cell-depleted T cells, or PBMCs supplied cDNA or gDNA.

The CDR3 sequence is 19 residues long. V was pared by 2 bases and J by 2 bases, with 17 bases of the junction left unmatched. CDR1 and CDR2 from the germline V gene are SGHVS and FQNEAQ. Per the authors' pipeline: Quantification of nucleated cells was approximated via reference gene primer amplification. TCRdb keeps only in-frame clones here, not all; method: immunoSEQ multiplex PCR. D and trimming come from the DNA, and the V and J calls and clone size come from that table. This sample has roughly 250,000 clones; 81% occur once, and the top ten carry around 2.9%. This sequence was found in a woman aged 60 to 75 with active or convalescent COVID-19. The sequenced sample consisted of peripheral blood. The V call is TRBV7-8, the J call TRBJ1-2; 7 nucleotides align to TRBD1. The CDR3 DNA reads TGTGCCAGCAGCTTAAACGTTGCTACAGGGGCCGCCGTAAACTATGGCTACACCTTC. Protein sequence: CASSLNVATGAAVNYGYTF.